The source of this T cell receptor (beta chain) is a study of blood T cell repertoires in COVID-19. Only in-frame clones appear in the TCRdb table, and some are missing; sequencing was by immunoSEQ multiplex PCR. Among 110,000 or so clones listed, roughly 85% were seen once. The CDR3 covers 13 residues. V was trimmed by 10 bases and J by 1 base, leaving 13 bases between them. The chain is built from TRBV23-1 and TRBJ1-2; D is unclear. TRBV23-1 is an ORF, and what it does is uncertain. This clonotype was obtained from a woman between 55 and 75 years old with acute or convalescent COVID-19. The sequencing input was peripheral blood. The chain's CDR3 is CAIPGGGNYGYTF. The CDR3 coding sequence is TGCGCCATCCCAGGCGGAGGTAACTATGGCTACACCTTC.